A few counts support the clone carrying this T cell receptor beta chain. Antigen unknown. This specimen belongs to a study of identical twins. Study conclusions and caveats: Weaker excess twin sharing was observed in beta out-of-frame sequences.

The CDR3 spans 14 residues. CDR1 and CDR2 from the germline V gene are SNHLY and FYNNEI. V was trimmed by 4 bases and J by 4 bases, leaving 10 bases between them. Each CDR3 protein gets one entry after TCRdb re-called the 5' RACE reads with MiXCR. The sample records some 460,000 distinct CDR3 sequences, approximately 15% being singletons. These same data were also listed under a study on yellow fever vaccine responses in identical twins.

The TCR was taken from a woman aged 18 to 35 in good health. The chain employs TRBV2 and TRBJ2-2; no firm D call. Sequencing used CD4+ T cells sorted from blood. CDR3 region: CASSGLIATGELFF. DNA of the CDR3: TGTGCCAGCAGTGGGCTCATAGCCACCGGGGAGCTGTTTTTT.